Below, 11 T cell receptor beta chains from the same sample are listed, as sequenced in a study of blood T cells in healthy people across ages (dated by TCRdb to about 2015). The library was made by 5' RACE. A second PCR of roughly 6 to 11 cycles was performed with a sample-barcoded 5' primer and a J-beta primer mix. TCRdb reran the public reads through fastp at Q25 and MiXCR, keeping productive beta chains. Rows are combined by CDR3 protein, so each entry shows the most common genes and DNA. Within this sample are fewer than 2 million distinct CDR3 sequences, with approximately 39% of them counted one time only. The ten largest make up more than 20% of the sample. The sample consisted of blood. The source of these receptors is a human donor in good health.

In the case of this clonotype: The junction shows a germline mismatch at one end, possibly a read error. CDR3 region: CGVRGGPTDTQYF. The CDR3 DNA is TGCGGCGTTCGCGGGGGGCCCACAGATACGCAGTATTTT. This chain links TRBV29-1 with TRBJ2-3, with 8 bases matching TRBD2. The CDR3 has 13 residues. The germline V gene has CDR1 SQVTM and CDR2 ANQGSEA.

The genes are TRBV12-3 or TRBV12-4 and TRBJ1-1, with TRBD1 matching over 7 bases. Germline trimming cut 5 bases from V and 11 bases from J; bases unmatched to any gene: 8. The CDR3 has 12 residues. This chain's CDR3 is CASSPDRFQAFF. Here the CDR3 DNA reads TGTGCCAGCAGTCCGGACAGGTTTCAGGCTTTCTTT.

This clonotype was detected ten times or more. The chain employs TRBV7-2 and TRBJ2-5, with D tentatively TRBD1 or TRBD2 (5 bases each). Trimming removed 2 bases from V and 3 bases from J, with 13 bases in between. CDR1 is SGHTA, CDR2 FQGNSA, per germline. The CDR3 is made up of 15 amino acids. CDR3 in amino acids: CASSLWGTGEETQYF. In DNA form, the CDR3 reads TGTGCCAGCAGCTTATGGGGGACCGGAGAAGAGACCCAGTACTTC.

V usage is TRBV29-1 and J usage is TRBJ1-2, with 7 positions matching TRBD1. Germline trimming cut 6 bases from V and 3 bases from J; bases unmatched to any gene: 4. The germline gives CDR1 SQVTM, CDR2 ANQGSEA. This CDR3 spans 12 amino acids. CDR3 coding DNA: TGCAGCGTCGGAGGGACAGACTATGGCTACACCTTC. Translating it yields CSVGGTDYGYTF. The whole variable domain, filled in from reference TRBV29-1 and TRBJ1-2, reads SAVISQKPSRDICQRGTSLTIQCQVDSQVTMMFWYRQQPGQSLTLIATANQGSEATYESGFVIDKFPISRPNLTFSTLTVSNMSPEDSSIYLCSVGGTDYGYTFGSGTRLTVV.

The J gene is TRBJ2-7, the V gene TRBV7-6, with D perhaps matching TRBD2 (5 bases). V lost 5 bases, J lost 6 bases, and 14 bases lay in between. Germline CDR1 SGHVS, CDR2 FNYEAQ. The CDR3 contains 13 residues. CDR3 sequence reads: CASSPHEGSEQYF. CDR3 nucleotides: TGTGCCAGCAGCCCACACGAGGGAAGCGAGCAGTACTTC.

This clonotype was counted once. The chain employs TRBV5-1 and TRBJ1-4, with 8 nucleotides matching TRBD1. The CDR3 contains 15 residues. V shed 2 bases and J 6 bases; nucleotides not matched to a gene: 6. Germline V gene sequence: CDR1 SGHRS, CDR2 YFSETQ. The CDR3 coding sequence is TGCGCCAGCAGCTTACAGGGGGATACACATGAAAAACTGTTTTTT. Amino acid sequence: CASSLQGDTHEKLFF.

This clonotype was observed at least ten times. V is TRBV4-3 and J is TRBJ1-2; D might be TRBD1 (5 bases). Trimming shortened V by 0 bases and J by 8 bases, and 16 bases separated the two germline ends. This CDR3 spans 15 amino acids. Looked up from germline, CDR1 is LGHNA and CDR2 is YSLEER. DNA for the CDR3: TGCGCCAGCAGCCAAGATCATAAGGGGCAAGGAGGCTACACCTTC. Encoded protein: CASSQDHKGQGGYTF.

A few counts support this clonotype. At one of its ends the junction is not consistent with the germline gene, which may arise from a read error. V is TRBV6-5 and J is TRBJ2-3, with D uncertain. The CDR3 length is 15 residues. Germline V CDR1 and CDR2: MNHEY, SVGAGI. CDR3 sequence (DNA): TGTGCCAGCAGCACCTCGGAAAGACGCACAGATACGCGGTATTTT. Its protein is CASSTSERRTDTRYF.

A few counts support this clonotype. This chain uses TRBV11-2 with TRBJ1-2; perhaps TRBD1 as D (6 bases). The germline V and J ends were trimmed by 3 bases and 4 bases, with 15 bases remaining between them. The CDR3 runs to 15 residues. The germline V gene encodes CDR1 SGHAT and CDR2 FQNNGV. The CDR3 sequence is CASSFTGARSYGYTF. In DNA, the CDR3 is TGTGCCAGCAGCTTTACGGGGGCAAGGAGCTATGGCTACACCTTC.

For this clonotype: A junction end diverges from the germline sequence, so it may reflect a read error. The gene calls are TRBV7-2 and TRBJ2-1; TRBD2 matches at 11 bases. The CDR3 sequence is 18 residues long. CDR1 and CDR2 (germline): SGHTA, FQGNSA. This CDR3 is CASCLVLVAGGPSDEQFF. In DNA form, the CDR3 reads TGTGCCAGCTGCTTAGTGTTGGTAGCGGGGGGGCCCTCGGATGAGCAGTTCTTC.

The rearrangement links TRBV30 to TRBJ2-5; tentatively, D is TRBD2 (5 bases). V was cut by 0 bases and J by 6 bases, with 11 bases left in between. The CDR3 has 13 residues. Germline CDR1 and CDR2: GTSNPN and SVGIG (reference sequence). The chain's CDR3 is CAWSVLLGKTQYF. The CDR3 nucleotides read TGTGCCTGGAGTGTATTACTAGGGAAGACCCAGTACTTC. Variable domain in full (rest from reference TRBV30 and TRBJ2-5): SQTIHQWPATLVQPVGSPLSLECTVEGTSNPNLYWYRQAAGRGLQLLFYSVGIGQISSEVPQNLSASRPQDRQFILSSKKLLLSDSGFYLCAWSVLLGKTQYFGPGTRLLVL.